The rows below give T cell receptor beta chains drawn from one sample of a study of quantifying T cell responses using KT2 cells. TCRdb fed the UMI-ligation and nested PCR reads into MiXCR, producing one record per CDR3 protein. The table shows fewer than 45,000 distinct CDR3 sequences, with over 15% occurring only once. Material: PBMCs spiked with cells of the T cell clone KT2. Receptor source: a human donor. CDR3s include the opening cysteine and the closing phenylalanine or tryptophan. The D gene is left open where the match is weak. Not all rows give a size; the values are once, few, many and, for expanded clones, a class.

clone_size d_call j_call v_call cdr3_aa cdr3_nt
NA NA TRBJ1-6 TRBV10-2 CASSVQGASPLHF TGCGCCAGCAGTGTCCAGGGCGCATCACCCCTCCACTTT
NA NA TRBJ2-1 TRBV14 CASSQARLREQFF TGTGCCAGCAGCCAAGCCCGTTTACGGGAGCAGTTCTTC
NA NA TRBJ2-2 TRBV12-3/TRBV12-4 CASSLGQNTGELFF TGTGCCAGCAGTTTAGGTCAGAACACCGGGGAGCTGTTTTTT
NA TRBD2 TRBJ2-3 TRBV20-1 CSAGGKGRTSGRVPSRTDTQYF TGCAGTGCTGGAGGAAAAGGACGGACTAGCGGGAGAGTACCAAGCCGCACAGATACGCAGTATTTT
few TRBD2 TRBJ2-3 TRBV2 CASFSGTSTDTQYF TGTGCCAGCTTTAGCGGGACCAGCACAGATACGCAGTATTTT
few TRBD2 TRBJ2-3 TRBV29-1 CSVGASGSTDTQYF TGCAGCGTTGGTGCTAGCGGTAGCACAGATACGCAGTATTTT
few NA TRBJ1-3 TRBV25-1 CASSPQGLRGNTIYF TGTGCCAGCAGTCCACAGGGCCTTAGAGGAAACACCATATATTTT
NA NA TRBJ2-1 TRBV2 CASNNPSYNEQFF TGTGCCAGCAACAACCCTAGCTACAATGAGCAGTTCTTC
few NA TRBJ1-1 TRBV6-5 CASTHRGGGMNTEAFF TGTGCCAGCACTCACCGGGGTGGGGGAATGAACACTGAAGCTTTCTTT
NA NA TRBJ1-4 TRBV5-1 CASSFGGLQGEKLFF TGCGCCAGCAGCTTCGGTGGGCTCCAAGGTGAAAAACTGTTTTTT
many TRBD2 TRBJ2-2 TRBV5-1 CASRAGGANTGELFF TGCGCCAGCAGAGCGGGGGGCGCGAACACCGGGGAGCTGTTTTTT
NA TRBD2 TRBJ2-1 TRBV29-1 CSVELAATYNEQFF TGCAGCGTTGAGCTAGCGGCTACCTACAATGAGCAGTTCTTC
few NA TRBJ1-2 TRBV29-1 CSVPGSANYGYTF TGCAGCGTTCCGGGATCAGCTAACTATGGCTACACCTTC
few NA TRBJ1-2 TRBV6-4 CASSDSYGYTF TGTGCCAGCAGTGATAGCTATGGCTACACCTTC
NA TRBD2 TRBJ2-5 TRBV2 CASSVAGGLQETQYF TGTGCCAGCAGTGTAGCGGGGGGCCTCCAAGAGACCCAGTACTTC
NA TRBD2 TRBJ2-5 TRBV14 CASSSVSGTQTQYF TGTGCCAGCAGCTCGGTTAGCGGGACCCAGACCCAGTACTTC
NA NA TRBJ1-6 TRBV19 CASSVRGSPLHF TGTGCCAGTAGTGTGCGGGGTTCACCCCTCCACTTT
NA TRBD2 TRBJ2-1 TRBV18 CASSPGLAVNPPYNEQFF TGTGCCAGCTCACCGGGACTAGCGGTTAATCCCCCCTACAATGAGCAGTTCTTC
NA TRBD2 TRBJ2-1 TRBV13 CASSLGGRSFAYNEQFF TGTGCCAGCAGCTTAGGCGGGAGGAGTTTCGCCTACAATGAGCAGTTCTTC
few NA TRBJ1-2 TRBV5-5 CASSLAGEGGYGYTF TGTGCCAGCAGCTTGGCAGGAGAAGGGGGCTATGGCTACACCTTC
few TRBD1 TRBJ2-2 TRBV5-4 CASSFLSEGQGVTGELFF TGTGCCAGCAGCTTTCTTTCAGAGGGACAGGGTGTCACCGGGGAGCTGTTTTTT
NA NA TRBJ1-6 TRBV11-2 CASSLRVTDNSPLHF TGTGCCAGCAGCTTAAGGGTGACAGATAATTCACCCCTCCACTTT
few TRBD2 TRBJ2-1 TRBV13 CASSFGLAGNNEQFF TGTGCCAGCAGCTTCGGACTAGCGGGAAACAATGAGCAGTTCTTC
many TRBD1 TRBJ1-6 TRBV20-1 CSAPRDRGDNSPLHF TGCAGTGCTCCCCGGGACAGGGGGGATAATTCACCCCTCCACTTT
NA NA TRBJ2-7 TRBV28 CASSLRAGASYEQYF TGTGCCAGCAGTTTAAGGGCAGGGGCTTCCTACGAGCAGTACTTC
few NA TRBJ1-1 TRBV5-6 CASSFGRVTEAFF TGTGCCAGCAGCTTCGGCAGGGTCACTGAAGCTTTCTTT
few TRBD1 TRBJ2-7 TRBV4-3 CASRRDRGDYEQYF TGCGCCAGCAGACGGGACAGGGGGGACTACGAGCAGTACTTC
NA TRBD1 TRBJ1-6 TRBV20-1 CSAGRTGVTGSPLHF TGCAGTGCTGGTCGGACAGGGGTTACCGGTTCACCCCTCCACTTT
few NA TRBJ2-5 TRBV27 CASSSWGFMETQYF TGTGCCAGCAGTTCCTGGGGTTTTATGGAGACCCAGTACTTC
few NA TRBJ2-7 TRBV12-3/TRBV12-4 CASSFTGYEQYF TGTGCCAGCAGTTTTACCGGCTACGAGCAGTACTTC
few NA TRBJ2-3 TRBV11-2 CASSLFREDTQYF TGTGCCAGCAGCTTATTTCGTGAAGATACGCAGTATTTT
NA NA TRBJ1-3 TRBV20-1 CSARDGSSPGNTIYF TGCAGTGCTAGAGATGGCTCTTCGCCTGGAAACACCATATATTTT
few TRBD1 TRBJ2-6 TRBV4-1 CASSQAGRGLHLSGANVLTF TGCGCCAGCAGCCAAGCGGGCAGGGGGCTTCACCTCTCTGGGGCCAACGTCCTGACTTTC
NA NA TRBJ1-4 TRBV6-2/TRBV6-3 CASSYRDNEKLFF TGTGCCAGCAGTTACCGGGACAATGAAAAACTGTTTTTT
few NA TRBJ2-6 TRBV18 CASSPQTRQVSGANVLTF TGTGCCAGCTCACCACAAACCCGACAGGTCTCTGGGGCCAACGTCCTGACTTTC
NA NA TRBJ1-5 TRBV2 CASTAEISNQPQHF TGTGCCAGCACCGCTGAAATTAGCAATCAGCCCCAGCATTTT
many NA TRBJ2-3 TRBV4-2 CASSQAGGTDTQYF TGTGCCAGCAGCCAAGCAGGGGGCACAGATACGCAGTATTTT
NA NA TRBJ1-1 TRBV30 CAWSKTTMNTEAFF TGTGCCTGGAGTAAGACCACCATGAACACTGAAGCTTTCTTT
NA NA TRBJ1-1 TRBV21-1 CASSKGAFRGRVLTEAFF TGTGCCAGCAGCAAAGGAGCCTTTCGGGGTAGGGTGTTGACTGAAGCTTTCTTT
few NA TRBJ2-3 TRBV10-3 CAISDTGDGADTQYF TGTGCCATCAGTGATACGGGGGACGGGGCAGATACGCAGTATTTT
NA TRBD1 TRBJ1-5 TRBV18 CASSPGDRGLHSNQPQHF TGTGCCAGCTCACCAGGGGACAGGGGATTACATAGCAATCAGCCCCAGCATTTT
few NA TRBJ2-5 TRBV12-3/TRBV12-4 CASRVTGQETQYF TGTGCCAGCAGGGTGACAGGCCAAGAGACCCAGTACTTC
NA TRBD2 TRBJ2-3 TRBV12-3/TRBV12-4 CASSPPGGGVTDTQYF TGTGCCAGCAGTCCCCCGGGGGGGGGAGTCACAGATACGCAGTATTTT